This TCR beta chain was found in a study of lung T cells in sarcoidosis with Löfgren's syndrome. General observations from the study: These T cells were suggested, not shown, to recognize a putative antigen. Shared TRAV12-1 and TRBV2 CDR3 motifs across Löfgren's syndrome patients reportedly suggested public CD4+ TCRs.

TCRdb reprocessed the reads via MiXCR and lists one record per CDR3 protein. Among more than 50,000 distinct CDR3 sequences listed, approximately 22% were seen once. Points on this clonotype: What it binds is not known.

The CDR3 contains 15 residues. V lost 3 bases and J 0 bases, leaving 10 bases between the germline ends. The germline gives CDR1 SGHVS, CDR2 FNYEAQ. Sequenced sample: CD4+ T cells from PBMCs. The sequence came from a human donor with sarcoidosis (Löfgren's syndrome or another form), or a control subject (not recorded which). The chain uses TRBV7-6 and TRBJ2-3; D is unresolved. CDR3 nucleotides: TGTGCCAGCAGCTTGTACGGTTCAAGCACAGATACGCAGTATTTT. It specifies CASSLYGSSTDTQYF.